The sample holds a few counts of the clone carrying this T cell receptor (beta chain). Its antigen is not identified. CDR1 is SGHAT, CDR2 FQNNGV, per germline. There are 16 residues in the CDR3. The V end was cut by 3 bases, the J end by 4 bases, with 17 bases between. In every case, the donor was a healthy Caucasian. The data belong to a study of identical twins. Whole-study results and caveats: Out-of-frame beta sequences exhibited a weaker degree of excess twin sharing. Invariant MAIT and iNKT cells could partly confound zero-insertion analyses.

TCRdb processed the 5' RACE reads anew with MiXCR; each CDR3 protein has one entry. This table holds fewer than 500,000 distinct CDR3 sequences, approximately 14% found once. The sample also formed part of further work on yellow fever vaccine responses in identical twins.

The V and J genes are TRBV11-2 and TRBJ2-3, with D tentatively TRBD2 (7 bases). The TCR originated in a woman younger than 30 in good health. The sequenced material came from CD4+ T cells sorted from blood. CDR3: CASSLVGGRPSDTQYF. CDR3 bases: TGTGCCAGCAGCTTGGTCGGGGGGCGTCCCTCAGATACGCAGTATTTT.